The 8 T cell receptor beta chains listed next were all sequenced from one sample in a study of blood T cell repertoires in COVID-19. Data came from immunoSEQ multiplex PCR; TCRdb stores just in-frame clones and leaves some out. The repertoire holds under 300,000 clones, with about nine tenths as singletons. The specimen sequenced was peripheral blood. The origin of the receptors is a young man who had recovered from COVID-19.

CDR3 nucleotides: TGTGCCAGCAGCTTGGGGCAGTACTATGGCTACACCTTC. Amino acids: CASSLGQYYGYTF. This chain links TRBV5-8 with TRBJ1-2; D is uncertain. CDR1 and CDR2 from the germline V gene are SGHTS and YDEGEE. Trimming took 0 bases from V and 3 from J, leaving 6 bases between them. The length of the CDR3 is 13 residues. Full variable domain (outside the CDR3, taken from reference TRBV5-8 and TRBJ1-2): EAGVTQSPTHLIKTRGQQATLRCSPISGHTSVYWYQQALGLGLQFLLWYDEGEERNRGNFPPRFSGRQFPNYSSELNVNALELEDSALYLCASSLGQYYGYTFGSGTRLTVV.

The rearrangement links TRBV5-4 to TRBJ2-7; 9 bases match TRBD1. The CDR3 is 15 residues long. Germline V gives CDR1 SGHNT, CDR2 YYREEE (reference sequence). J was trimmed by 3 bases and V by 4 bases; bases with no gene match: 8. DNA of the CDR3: TGTGCCAGCAGCGTTACCGGGACAGGGCTCTACGAGCAGTACTTC. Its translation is CASSVTGTGLYEQYF.

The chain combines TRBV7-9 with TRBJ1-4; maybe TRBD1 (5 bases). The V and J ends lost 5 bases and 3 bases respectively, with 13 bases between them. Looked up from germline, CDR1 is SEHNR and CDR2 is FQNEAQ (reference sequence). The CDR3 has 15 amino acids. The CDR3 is CASSGPRQPNEKLFF. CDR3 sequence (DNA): TGTGCCAGCAGCGGGCCCCGACAGCCTAATGAAAAACTGTTTTTT.

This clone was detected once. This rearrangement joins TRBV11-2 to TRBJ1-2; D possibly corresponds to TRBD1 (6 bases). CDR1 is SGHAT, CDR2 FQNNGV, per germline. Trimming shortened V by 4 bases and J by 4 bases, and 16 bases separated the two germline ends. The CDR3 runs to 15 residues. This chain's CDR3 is CASSSNRVAFYGYTF. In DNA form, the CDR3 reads TGTGCCAGCAGCTCGAACAGGGTTGCGTTCTATGGCTACACCTTC.

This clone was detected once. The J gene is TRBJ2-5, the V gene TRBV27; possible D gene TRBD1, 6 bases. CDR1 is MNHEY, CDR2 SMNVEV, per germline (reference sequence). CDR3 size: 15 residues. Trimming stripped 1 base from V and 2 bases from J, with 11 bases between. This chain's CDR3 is CASSLFSGQQETQYF. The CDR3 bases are TGTGCCAGCAGTTTATTTTCTGGACAGCAAGAGACCCAGTACTTC.

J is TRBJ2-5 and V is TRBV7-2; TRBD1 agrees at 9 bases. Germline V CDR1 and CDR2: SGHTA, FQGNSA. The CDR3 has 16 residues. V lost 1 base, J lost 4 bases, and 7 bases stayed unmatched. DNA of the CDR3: TGTGCCAGCAGCTTAGAGGGACAGGGAGGATTAGAGACCCAGTACTTC. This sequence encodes CASSLEGQGGLETQYF.

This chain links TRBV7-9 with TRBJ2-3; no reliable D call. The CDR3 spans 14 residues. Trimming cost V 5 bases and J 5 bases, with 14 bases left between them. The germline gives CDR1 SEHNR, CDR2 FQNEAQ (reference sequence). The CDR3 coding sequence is TGTGCCAGCAGCCCAATCCAACCGGTAGATACGCAGTATTTT. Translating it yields CASSPIQPVDTQYF.

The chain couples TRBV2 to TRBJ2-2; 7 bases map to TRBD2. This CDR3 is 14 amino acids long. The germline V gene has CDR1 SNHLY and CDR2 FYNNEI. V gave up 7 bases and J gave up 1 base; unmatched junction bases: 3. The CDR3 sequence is CASTLAENTGELFF. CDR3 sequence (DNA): TGTGCCAGCACCCTAGCGGAGAACACCGGGGAGCTGTTTTTT. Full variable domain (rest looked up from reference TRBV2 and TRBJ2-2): EPEVTQTPSHQVTQMGQEVILRCVPISNHLYFYWYRQILGQKVEFLVSFYNNEISEKSEIFDDQFSVERPDGSNFTLKIRSTKLEDSAMYFCASTLAENTGELFFGEGSRLTVL.